One sample yielded the 16 T cell receptor beta chains listed below, sequenced in a study of T cell responses to AZD1222 COVID-19 vaccine. Profiling relied on immunoSEQ multiplex PCR, and the TCRdb table lists in-frame clones only, not all of them. The table has some 86,000 clones, 90% seen once; the top ten hold about 5%. Material: peripheral blood, obtained 28 days after the second AZD1222 dose. Receptor source: an adult who received the AZD1222 COVID-19 vaccine.

The genes are TRBV7-9 and TRBJ1-1; D perhaps matches TRBD1 (5 bases). The V gene lost 5 bases and the J gene lost 11 bases, with 18 bases spanning the gap. The CDR3 runs 13 residues. Per the germline V gene, CDR1 is SEHNR and CDR2 is FQNEAQ (reference sequence). The CDR3 here is CASSLETLQAAFF. CDR3 bases: TGTGCCAGCAGCCTAGAAACCCTACAGGCGGCTTTCTTT. Together with reference TRBV7-9 and TRBJ1-1, the CDR3 gives the full variable domain: DTGVSQNPRHKITKRGQNVTFRCDPISEHNRLYWYRQTLGQGPEFLTYFQNEAQLEKSRLLSDRFSAERPKGSFSTLEIQRTEQGDSAMYLCASSLETLQAAFFGQGTRLTVV.

DNA of the CDR3: TGTGCCAGCAGTTACTCAACAGGGGGGGCCTACGAGCAGTACTTC. Its protein product is CASSYSTGGAYEQYF. The chain carries TRBV6-5 and TRBJ2-7; tentatively, D is TRBD1 (8 bases). Germline V gives CDR1 MNHEY, CDR2 SVGAGI. CDR3 size: 15 residues. Trimming shortened V by 0 bases and J by 2 bases, and 11 bases separated the two germline ends.

This clone has just one count. The same CDR3 arises from other DNA sequences in this sample as well. The chain uses TRBV7-2 and TRBJ1-5; 8 nucleotides match TRBD1. This CDR3 is 14 amino acids long. J gave up 7 bases and V 5 bases, and 7 bases lay outside the gene matches. CDR1 is SGHTA and CDR2 is FQGNSA in the germline V gene. CDR3 loop: CASSLGQGGQPQHF. The CDR3 coding sequence is TGTGCCAGCAGCCTAGGACAGGGCGGCCAGCCCCAGCATTTT.

The chain uses TRBV6-1 and TRBJ1-2; 7 positions match TRBD1. The J segment lost 8 bases and the V segment lost 2 bases, leaving 8 bases of the junction unmatched. Per the germline V gene, CDR1 is MNHNS and CDR2 is SASEGT. The CDR3 length is 14 residues. For the CDR3, the DNA is TGTGCCAGCAGTGAAAATAGGGACAGTGGAGGCTACACCTTC. Its translation: CASSENRDSGGYTF.

The gene calls are TRBV5-1 and TRBJ2-5, with 8 bases lining up with TRBD2. In germline, CDR1 is SGHRS, CDR2 YFSETQ. The CDR3 length is 13 residues. V lost 2 bases and J lost 4; bases outside the gene matches: 1. The CDR3: CASSFGLAETQYF. DNA for the CDR3: TGCGCCAGCAGCTTCGGACTAGCAGAGACCCAGTACTTC.

The chain is built from TRBV6-5 and TRBJ1-1, with unresolved D. V dropped 7 bases and J dropped 1 base, with 10 bases sitting between them. This CDR3 contains 13 residues. CDR1 MNHEY and CDR2 SVGAGI come from the germline V gene. The CDR3 region has the DNA TGTGCCAGCATCGGGGTAAAGAACACTGAAGCTTTCTTT. Encoded protein: CASIGVKNTEAFF.

The genes are TRBV28 and TRBJ1-2; the D gene is possibly TRBD1 (6 bases). This CDR3 has 12 amino acids. Trimming took off 6 bases at V and 6 bases at J, with 11 bases between the two ends. CDR1 is MDHEN and CDR2 is SYDVKM in the germline V gene. CDR3 loop: CASRQGSHGYTF. The CDR3 DNA reads as TGTGCCAGCAGACAGGGCAGTCATGGCTACACCTTC.

The V call is TRBV28, the J call TRBJ2-5, with TRBD2 matching over 13 bases. The CDR3 loop spans 15 amino acids. Germline values: CDR1 MDHEN, CDR2 SYDVKM. J was trimmed by 5 bases and V by 6 bases; bases with no gene match: 6. DNA for the CDR3: TGTGCCAGCAGAACTAGCGGGGGGGCATGGGAGACCCAGTACTTC. Translating gives CASRTSGGAWETQYF.

The chain carries TRBV5-5 and TRBJ2-7; D unresolved. Trimming pared 1 base from V and 4 bases from J, leaving 9 bases between. CDR1 is SGHKS and CDR2 is YYEKEE in the germline V gene (reference sequence). The CDR3 loop spans 13 amino acids. DNA of the CDR3: TGTGCCAGCAGCTTGTCAATTAGGTACGAGCAGTACTTC. Residues: CASSLSIRYEQYF.

V and J are TRBV2 and TRBJ1-2; D remains ambiguous. Germline CDR1 and CDR2: SNHLY and FYNNEI. V gave up 2 bases and J gave up 5 bases, with 9 bases separating them. This CDR3 is 13 amino acids long. The CDR3 region has the DNA TGTGCCAGCAGTGAACGTGGCATATATGGCTACACCTTC. Translated, it gives CASSERGIYGYTF. The full variable domain, its missing parts supplied by reference TRBV2 and TRBJ1-2, is EPEVTQTPSHQVTQMGQEVILRCVPISNHLYFYWYRQILGQKVEFLVSFYNNEISEKSEIFDDQFSVERPDGSNFTLKIRSTKLEDSAMYFCASSERGIYGYTFGSGTRLTVV.

V gene TRBV21-1 combines with J gene TRBJ1-4; the D call TRBD1 from the table was never checked on the DNA. TRBV21-1 is labeled a pseudogene. The CDR3 sequence is 15 residues long. CDR3 nucleotides: TGTGCCAGCAGCAGAGGACAGGGCAGTCGTGAAAAACTGTTTTTT. Translated, it gives CASSRGQGSREKLFF.

This chain connects TRBV4-3 to TRBJ2-2; possible D gene TRBD1, 5 bases. CDR1 and CDR2 from the germline V gene are LGHNA and YSLEER. This CDR3 has 21 amino acids. The ends were cut back, 0 bases at V and 6 bases at J, with 29 bases in the middle. CDR3 nucleotides: TGCGCCAGCAGCCAAGATTCAAAAATTGACTGGGGCGGACCTACACCCGGGGAGCTGTTTTTT. Translation: CASSQDSKIDWGGPTPGELFF.

This clone was seen once. V usage is TRBV7-2 and J usage is TRBJ2-1, with D tentatively TRBD2 (6 bases). Deletions cut 3 bases from V and 4 bases from J, with 13 bases between. The CDR3 extends over 15 amino acids. CDR1 and CDR2 (germline): SGHTA, FQGNSA. CDR3 bases: TGTGCCAGCAGCTTGGGCGGGGCCTATTACAATGAGCAGTTCTTC. Its translation: CASSLGGAYYNEQFF.

The chain joins TRBV5-4 to TRBJ2-2; D may be TRBD1 or TRBD2 (5 bases each). The germline V and J ends were trimmed by 3 bases and 5 bases, with 14 bases remaining between them. From germline, CDR1 is SGHNT and CDR2 YYREEE (reference sequence). The CDR3 runs 15 residues. CDR3 sequence: CASSWGRPGTGELFF. The CDR3 DNA reads as TGTGCCAGCAGCTGGGGACGACCGGGAACCGGGGAGCTGTTTTTT.

The V and J genes are TRBV5-1 and TRBJ2-5, with D possibly being TRBD1 (5 bases). This CDR3 has 15 residues. Germline-derived CDR1 and CDR2 are SGHRS and YFSETQ. Trimming stripped 0 bases from V and 1 base from J, with 10 bases between. CDR3 DNA: TGCGCCAGCAGCTTGGGGGGCGGAATCCAAGAGACCCAGTACTTC. Its translation is CASSLGGGIQETQYF.

The chain recombines TRBV7-9 with TRBJ2-7; D not certain. The CDR3 consists of 14 residues. Trimming took off 4 bases at V and 6 bases at J, with 16 bases between the two ends. Germline assignment: CDR1 SEHNR and CDR2 FQNEAQ (reference sequence). CDR3 nucleotides: TGTGCCAGCAGCTCCCTGACAAGCTGGCCCGAGCAGTACTTC. Residues: CASSSLTSWPEQYF.